Below, one TCR beta chain is given with its context. Treatment meaning: 19 received Ad26.COV2.S at low or high dose, single or two shots; about 5 received placebo; per-sample allocation not given. All samples were drawn on day 63, counting from the first vaccine or placebo injection. These data belong to a study of Ad26.COV2.S vaccination and SARS-CoV-2 variants. Profiled with immunoSEQ multiplex PCR; TCRdb holds only in-frame clones, not every one. Seen here are around 340,000 clones, approximately 90% observed once, and the top ten hold approximately 5%. Trimming removed 5 bases from V and 3 bases from J, with 11 bases in between. The CDR3 extends over 13 amino acids. Germline lookup yields CDR1 SGHTA and CDR2 FQGTGA.

The sequence was obtained from a person between 18 and 65 years old who received the Ad26.COV2.S COVID-19 vaccine or a placebo. Material: peripheral blood, obtained in a trial of Ad26.COV2.S vaccine versus placebo. The rearrangement joins TRBV7-3 to TRBJ2-7, with D perhaps matching TRBD1 or TRBD2 (5 bases each). The CDR3 spells CASSIRDGYEQYF. The CDR3 nucleotides are TGTGCCAGCAGCATACGGGACGGCTACGAGCAGTACTTC.